The 19 T cell receptor beta chains below come from one sample, sequenced in a study of cytomegalovirus exposure and HLA in healthy donors. 60 Vbeta and 13 Jbeta primers were used in PCR. Clones were read by immunoSEQ multiplex PCR, and TCRdb kept only the in-frame ones, dropping some. The sample gives about 300,000 clones, about nine tenths of which show up once; roughly 4% is in the top ten. The sequencing sample was made of PBMCs. The receptors here all came from a man between 40 and 49 years old in good health and CMV-seropositive.

J is TRBJ2-1 and V is TRBV7-6; 11 bases map to TRBD2. The CDR3 has 17 amino acids. Germline V lookup: CDR1 SGHVS, CDR2 FNYEAQ. Trimming removed 1 base from V and 3 bases from J; junction bases left unmatched: 5. The CDR3 bases are TGTGCCAGCAGCTTAGTAGCGGGAGGGGCGGGCTACAATGAGCAGTTCTTC. Protein sequence: CASSLVAGGAGYNEQFF.

This chain uses TRBV7-6 with TRBJ1-2; 8 positions match TRBD1. Germline trimming cut 1 base from V and 4 bases from J; bases unmatched to any gene: 8. The CDR3 spans 16 residues. The germline CDR1 and CDR2 sequences are SGHVS and FNYEAQ. The CDR3 here is CASSLDGQGGFYGYTF. CDR3 bases: TGTGCCAGCAGCTTAGATGGACAGGGAGGCTTCTATGGCTACACCTTC.

The chain is built from TRBV27 and TRBJ2-7, with TRBD2 as a possible D gene (6 bases). This CDR3 spans 14 amino acids. Trimming removed 3 bases at V and 0 bases at J, with 9 bases between. The germline V gene encodes CDR1 MNHEY and CDR2 SMNVEV (reference sequence). The DNA of the CDR3 is TGTGCCAGCAGTTTCTCAGCGGGCTCCTACGAGCAGTACTTC. This translates into CASSFSAGSYEQYF.

This rearrangement joins TRBV9 to TRBJ2-1, with TRBD2 matching over 11 bases. CDR1 and CDR2 (germline): SGDLS, YYNGEE. CDR3 length: 15 residues. V lost 0 bases, J lost 8 bases, and 4 bases stayed unmatched. Written as DNA, the CDR3 is TGTGCCAGCAGCGTAGGTAGCGGGAGGGCTCATGAGCAGTTCTTC. Translating it yields CASSVGSGRAHEQFF. Full variable domain (missing parts from reference TRBV9 and TRBJ2-1): DSGVTQTPKHLITATGQRVTLRCSPRSGDLSVYWYQQSLDQGLQFLIQYYNGEERAKGNILERFSAQQFPDLHSELNLSSLELGDSALYFCASSVGSGRAHEQFFGPGTRLTVL.

The chain carries TRBV28 and TRBJ2-1; weak D call: TRBD2 (7 bases). Trimming pared 5 bases from V and 9 bases from J, leaving 23 bases between. CDR3 length equals 16 residues. CDR1 and CDR2 (germline): MDHEN, SYDVKM. For the CDR3, the DNA is TGTGCCAGCAGTCCTTTGGGACGGGGGGCTACAACTGAGCAGTTCTTC. This encodes CASSPLGRGATTEQFF.

This rearrangement joins TRBV4-2 to TRBJ2-1; TRBD2 agrees at 10 bases. CDR1 and CDR2 from the germline V gene are LGHNA and YNFKEQ. Trimming removed 0 bases from V and 7 bases from J; junction bases left unmatched: 3. This CDR3 spans 15 amino acids. This CDR3 is CASSQDGTSVNEQFF. Here the CDR3 DNA reads TGTGCCAGCAGCCAAGATGGGACTAGCGTAAATGAGCAGTTCTTC.

The V gene is TRBV5-1, the J gene TRBJ2-3, with 7 bases fitting TRBD2. This CDR3 has 16 amino acids. The V and J ends lost 2 bases and 0 bases, in that order; junction bases with no gene match: 6. The V gene's germline CDR1 is SGHRS and CDR2 YFSETQ. The CDR3 DNA sequence: TGCGCCAGCAGCTTTGGCGGGAGAACTAGCACAGATACGCAGTATTTT. Encoded protein: CASSFGGRTSTDTQYF.

The chain couples TRBV9 to TRBJ2-1, with TRBD1 identical over 9 bases. This CDR3 has 16 residues. V was pared by 0 bases and J by 7 bases, with 8 bases of the junction left unmatched. Germline V gives CDR1 SGDLS, CDR2 YYNGEE. CDR3 DNA sequence: TGTGCCAGCAGCGTAGATTTAACAGGGGGCGGAAATGAGCAGTTCTTC. Translating it yields CASSVDLTGGGNEQFF.

This chain links TRBV6-1 with TRBJ2-3; a weak D match, TRBD1 (5 bases). From germline, CDR1 is MNHNS and CDR2 SASEGT. Trimming took off 2 bases at V and 3 bases at J, with 9 bases between the two ends. CDR3 length: 14 residues. The CDR3 DNA sequence: TGTGCCAGCAGTGAATATGCAGGGACAGATACGCAGTATTTT. This gives the protein CASSEYAGTDTQYF.

The V gene is TRBV6-1, the J gene TRBJ1-5; 7 nucleotides match TRBD1. CDR3 length equals 14 residues. Germline V gives CDR1 MNHNS, CDR2 SASEGT. The ends lost 2 bases at V and 2 bases at J; junction bases unmatched: 0. The CDR3 nucleotides read TGTGCCAGCAGTGAAACAGGGGGCAATCAGCCCCAGCATTTT. Residues: CASSETGGNQPQHF.

This clone was observed a single time. The V call is TRBV28, the J call TRBJ1-5, with D tentatively TRBD1 (5 bases). This CDR3 has 15 amino acids. The V gene's germline CDR1 is MDHEN and CDR2 SYDVKM. V lost 6 bases, J lost 9 bases, and 21 bases lay in between. The CDR3 region is CASSPGGRVSRPQHF. The CDR3 nucleotides read TGTGCCAGCAGCCCCGGGGGGAGGGTTAGTCGGCCCCAGCATTTT. Using reference TRBV28 and TRBJ1-5 for the parts outside the CDR3, the full variable domain is DVKVTQSSRYLVKRTGEKVFLECVQDMDHENMFWYRQDPGLGLRLIYFSYDVKMKEKGDIPEGYSVSREKKERFSLILESASTNQTSMYLCASSPGGRVSRPQHFGDGTRLSIL.

The chain has TRBV6-6 and TRBJ1-5; the match to TRBD1 covers 7 bases. This CDR3 has 14 residues. Per germline, CDR1 MNHNY and CDR2 SVGAGI (reference sequence). The V gene end was trimmed by 0 bases and the J gene end by 4 bases; junction bases not matched to a gene: 0. The CDR3 DNA reads TGTGCCAGCAGTTACTCGACAGGGAATCAGCCCCAGCATTTT. Its protein product is CASSYSTGNQPQHF.

This clone has only one observation. This chain links TRBV7-9 with TRBJ2-1, with 13 nucleotides matching TRBD2. Germline V gene sequence: CDR1 SEHNR, CDR2 FQNEAQ (reference sequence). The V and J ends lost 4 bases and 4 bases, in that order; junction bases with no gene match: 7. This CDR3 has 17 amino acids. The CDR3 spells CASSSLGTSGIYNEQFF. CDR3 coding DNA: TGTGCCAGCAGCTCATTAGGGACTAGCGGGATTTACAATGAGCAGTTCTTC.

The CDR3 here is CASSPRDSDMNTEAFF. The CDR3 nucleotides are TGTGCCAGCAGCCCCCGGGACAGCGATATGAACACTGAAGCTTTCTTT. V gene TRBV27 combines with J gene TRBJ1-1; 7 positions agree with TRBD1. Germline V CDR1 and CDR2: MNHEY, SMNVEV (reference sequence). V lost 6 bases, J lost 0 bases, and 10 bases stayed unmatched. This CDR3 region has 16 residues.

The V and J genes are TRBV7-9 and TRBJ1-3; no definite D call. V lost 3 bases and J lost 0, with 12 bases in between. This CDR3 has 16 residues. Germline loops: CDR1 SEHNR, CDR2 FQNEAQ (reference sequence). The CDR3 spells CASSFAGSLSGNTIYF. DNA for the CDR3: TGTGCCAGCAGCTTTGCCGGGAGTCTCTCTGGAAACACCATATATTTT.

This rearrangement joins TRBV5-1 to TRBJ2-5; D remains unclear. Trimming removed 0 bases at V and 5 bases at J, with 11 bases between. CDR1 is SGHRS and CDR2 is YFSETQ in the germline V gene. The CDR3 consists of 14 residues. The CDR3 region is CASSLAKLWETQYF. The DNA of the CDR3 is TGCGCCAGCAGCTTGGCCAAGCTATGGGAGACCCAGTACTTC.

Of note for this clone: This specimen includes other DNA sequences encoding the same CDR3. V usage is TRBV5-1 and J usage is TRBJ2-1, with 8 bases aligning to TRBD1. The junction had 0 bases not matched to a gene; V was cut back by 1 base and J by 6 bases. The length of the CDR3 is 13 residues. CDR1 is SGHRS and CDR2 is YFSETQ in the germline V gene. As DNA, the CDR3 is TGCGCCAGCAGCTTGACAGGGGGCAATGAGCAGTTCTTC. Translated: CASSLTGGNEQFF.

The rearrangement joins TRBV15 to TRBJ1-3; 7 bases line up with TRBD1. The V segment lost 4 bases and the J segment 3 bases; nucleotides outside the gene matches: 0. CDR1 is LNHNV and CDR2 is YYDKDF in the germline V gene (reference sequence). The CDR3 contains 13 residues. For the CDR3, the DNA is TGTGCCACCAGCAACAGGGGTGGAAACACCATATATTTT. Residues: CATSNRGGNTIYF. Based on the CDR3 plus reference TRBV15 and TRBJ1-3, the full variable domain is DAMVIQNPRYQVTQFGKPVTLSCSQTLNHNVMYWYQQKSSQAPKLLFHYYDKDFNNEADTPDNFQSRRPNTSFCFLDIRSPGLGDTAMYLCATSNRGGNTIYFGEGSWLTVV.

The chain joins TRBV25-1 to TRBJ2-5; TRBD1 is a possible D gene (7 bases). The V end lost 1 base, the J end lost 5 bases, and 11 bases lay between the germline ends. The germline V gene encodes CDR1 MGHDK and CDR2 SYGVNS. The CDR3 length is 14 residues. CDR3 residues: CASSEWRGQETQYF. The CDR3 nucleotides read TGTGCCAGCAGTGAATGGAGGGGGCAGGAGACCCAGTACTTC.